This TCR beta chain originates from a study of Graves' ophthalmopathy and Graves' hyperthyroidism. Ophthalmopathy not arising within 18 months of follow-up defined hyperthyroidism as stable. From fresh peripheral blood, 10 ml in volume, the PBMCs were obtained. For repertoire sequencing, the TCR beta CDR3 regions were amplified from RNA transcripts. An opening RT-PCR round employed HTBI primers and preceded a second-round multiplex PCR. From the multiplex PCR reads, TCRdb called clonotypes with MiXCR, one entry per CDR3 protein. The data contain hundreds of thousands of distinct CDR3 sequences, 15% to 19% of them singletons. This CDR3 has 15 amino acids. V lost 5 bases and J lost 4; bases outside the gene matches: 11. Looked up from germline, CDR1 is SGHRS and CDR2 is YFSETQ.

The J gene is TRBJ1-1, the V gene TRBV5-1; 7 bases fit TRBD1. Source material: peripheral blood. The origin of this receptor is a woman between 18 and 29 years old with stable Graves' hyperthyroidism. In DNA form, the CDR3 reads TGCGCCAGCAGTTTCAGATACAGGGGAGGCACTGAAGCTTTCTTT. Translated, it gives CASSFRYRGGTEAFF.